The clone carrying this T cell receptor (beta chain) has more than one count but fewer than ten. This CDR3 comprises 15 residues. V lost 6 bases and J lost 3, with 16 bases in between. In germline, CDR1 is MDHEN, CDR2 SYDVKM. This sample is part of a study of cytomegalovirus exposure and HLA in healthy donors. Primers: 60 Vbeta forward and 13 Jbeta reverse. The protocol was immunoSEQ multiplex PCR, while the TCRdb copy is restricted to in-frame clones and leaves out a portion. The sample holds some 120,000 clones, about 72% seen once. This TCR was recovered from a man between 25 and 39 years old in good health and CMV-seropositive. The sequenced sample consisted of PBMCs. This chain links TRBV28 with TRBJ2-3, with D perhaps TRBD2 (5 bases). CDR3 amino acids: CASRPGVWSTDTQYF. CDR3 nucleotide sequence: TGTGCCAGCAGGCCCGGGGTTTGGAGTACAGATACGCAGTATTTT.